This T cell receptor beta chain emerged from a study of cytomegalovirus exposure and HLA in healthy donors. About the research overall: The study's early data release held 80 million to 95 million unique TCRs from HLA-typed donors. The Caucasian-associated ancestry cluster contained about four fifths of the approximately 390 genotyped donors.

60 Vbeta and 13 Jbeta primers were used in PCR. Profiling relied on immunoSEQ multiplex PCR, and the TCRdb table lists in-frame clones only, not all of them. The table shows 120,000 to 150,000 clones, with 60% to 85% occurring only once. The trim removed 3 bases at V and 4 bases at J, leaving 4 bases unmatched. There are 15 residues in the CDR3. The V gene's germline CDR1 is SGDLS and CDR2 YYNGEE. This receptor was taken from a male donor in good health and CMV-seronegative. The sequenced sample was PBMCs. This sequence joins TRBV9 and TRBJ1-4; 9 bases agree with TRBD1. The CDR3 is CASSDGTGLNEKLFF. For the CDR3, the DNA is TGTGCCAGCAGCGACGGGACAGGGCTTAATGAAAAACTGTTTTTT.